This T cell receptor beta chain derives from a study of cytomegalovirus exposure and HLA in healthy donors. Looking at the study overall: From HLA-typed donors, an early data release held approximately 85 million unique TCRs. Researchers found that roughly 81% of almost 400 genotyped donors fell within the Caucasian-associated ancestry cluster.

PCR used 60 Vbeta primers and 13 Jbeta primers. This table comes from immunoSEQ multiplex PCR, and its TCRdb copy is limited to in-frame clones, with some not included. The sample consists of nearly 110,000 clones, just over 70% of them appearing once. Study observations and caveats: It was reportedly the case that the classifier diagnosed cytomegalovirus status with high specificity and sensitivity. Roughly uniform sequencing depth across donors was assumed, possibly incorrectly.

In regard to this clone: What it recognizes is unknown.

The junction had 8 bases not matched to a gene; V was cut back by 7 bases and J by 2 bases. In germline, CDR1 is SQVTM, CDR2 ANQGSEA. CDR3 length: 13 amino acids. The chain uses TRBV29-1 and TRBJ2-7; 7 nucleotides line up with TRBD2. This sequence originates from a boy aged 5-17 years in good health and CMV-seronegative. The sample consisted of PBMCs. The CDR3 coding sequence is TGCAGCGGGTCGGGGGGATCCCCCTACGAGCAGTACTTC. This sequence encodes CSGSGGSPYEQYF.